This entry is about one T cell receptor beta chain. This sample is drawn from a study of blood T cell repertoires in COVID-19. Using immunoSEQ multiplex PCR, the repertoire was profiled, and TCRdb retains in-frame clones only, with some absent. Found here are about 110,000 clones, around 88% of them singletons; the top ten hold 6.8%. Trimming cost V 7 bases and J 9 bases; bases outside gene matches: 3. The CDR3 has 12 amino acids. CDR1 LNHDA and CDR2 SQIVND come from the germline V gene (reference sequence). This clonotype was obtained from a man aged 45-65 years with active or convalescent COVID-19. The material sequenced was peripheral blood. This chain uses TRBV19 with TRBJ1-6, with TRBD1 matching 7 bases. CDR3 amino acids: CASNAGGSPLHF. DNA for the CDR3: TGTGCCAGTAACGCAGGGGGTTCACCCCTCCACTTT.